These 32 T cell receptor beta chains were sequenced from one sample in a study of sequential checkpoint blockade in melanoma. Profiling relied on immunoSEQ multiplex PCR, and the TCRdb table lists in-frame clones only, not all of them. The sample includes around 16,000 clones, under 85% of them seen just once. Treatment of the sample: randomized to nivolumab then ipilimumab (arm A) or the reverse (arm B). The sample in question was CD8+ T cells sorted from blood (inferred from file names), obtained from a patient given nivolumab and ipilimumab in sequence. The source of these receptors is a human donor with melanoma.

The chain combines TRBV13 with TRBJ2-4; 13 nucleotides agree with TRBD2. Germline CDR1 and CDR2: PRHDT and FYEKMQ (reference sequence). The CDR3 contains 19 residues. The V and J ends lost 5 bases and 1 base, in that order; junction bases with no gene match: 11. The CDR3 coding sequence is TGTGCCAGCAGCACACTAGCGGGAGGGCCGTCGTCGGCCAAAAACATTCAGTACTTC. It translates to CASSTLAGGPSSAKNIQYF. Complete variable domain (other parts from reference TRBV13 and TRBJ2-4): AAGVIQSPRHLIKEKRETATLKCYPIPRHDTVYWYQQGPGQDPQFLISFYEKMQSDKGSIPDRFSAQQFSDYHSELNMSSLELGDSALYFCASSTLAGGPSSAKNIQYFGAGTRLSVL.

The J gene is TRBJ2-7, the V gene TRBV30; D is undetermined. The CDR3 loop spans 14 amino acids. V lost 0 bases and J lost 0, with 9 bases in between. Germline V gene data show CDR1 as GTSNPN and CDR2 as SVGIG (reference sequence). The chain's CDR3 is CAWSVFSSSYEQYF. The CDR3 nucleotides are TGTGCCTGGAGTGTATTCTCTAGCTCCTACGAGCAGTACTTC.

The V call is TRBV29-1, the J call TRBJ2-1, with D perhaps matching TRBD2 (5 bases). CDR3 length: 12 amino acids. V gave up 5 bases and J gave up 8 bases, with 13 bases separating them. Germline CDR1 SQVTM, CDR2 ANQGSEA. This CDR3 is CSVFRGTDEQFF. DNA of the CDR3: TGCAGCGTTTTCCGGGGTACCGATGAGCAGTTCTTC.

The sample holds a few counts of this clone. The chain has TRBV6-6 and TRBJ2-1, with D possibly matching TRBD1 (8 bases). Per germline, CDR1 MNHNY and CDR2 SVGAGI (reference sequence). V lost 7 bases to trimming and J lost 6 bases, with 19 bases between them. CDR3 size: 15 residues. As DNA, the CDR3 is TGTGCCAGCACCTACAGGGGGGAGGGCTTCAATGAGCAGTTCTTC. It is translated as CASTYRGEGFNEQFF.

The chain is built from TRBV28 and TRBJ2-5, with a tentative D call TRBD2 (6 bases). Germline lookup yields CDR1 MDHEN and CDR2 SYDVKM. Trimming shortened V by 1 base and J by 7 bases, and 13 bases separated the two germline ends. The CDR3 totals 14 residues. DNA for the CDR3: TGTGCCAGCAGTTTATTCTCACTCGGGGGGACCCAGTACTTC. Protein: CASSLFSLGGTQYF.

J is TRBJ2-7 and V is TRBV6-6, with a weak D call TRBD1 (5 bases). The CDR3 runs 14 residues. V lost 7 bases and J lost 0, with 13 bases in between. Germline CDR1 is MNHNY and CDR2 is SVGAGI (reference sequence). The CDR3 region has the DNA TGTGCCAGCACGGTGACAGCGAGCTCCTACGAGCAGTACTTC. This gives the protein CASTVTASSYEQYF.

The chain's CDR3 is CASSFGGIATNEKLFF. The DNA of the CDR3 is TGTGCCAGCAGCTTCGGGGGGATAGCAACTAATGAAAAACTGTTTTTT. The chain couples TRBV7-2 to TRBJ1-4, with D perhaps TRBD1 (5 bases). The CDR3 is 16 residues long. CDR1 and CDR2 from the germline V gene are SGHTA and FQGNSA. V was shortened by 3 bases and J by 0 bases, with 11 bases between the two germline ends.

Of note for this clone: The junction departs from germline at one end; a sequencing error may be responsible. This chain joins TRBV7-7 and TRBJ2-1; tentative D call: TRBD2 (6 bases). Germline CDR1 is SSHAT and CDR2 is FNYEAQ (reference sequence). The CDR3 loop spans 15 amino acids. The CDR3 reads CASSLSGSSYNEQFF. In DNA, the CDR3 is TGTGCTAGCAGCTTATCCGGGAGCTCCTACAATGAGCAGTTCTTC.

This clone was observed a few times. This rearrangement joins TRBV10-1 to TRBJ1-3, with D uncertain. In germline, CDR1 is WNHNN, CDR2 SYGVQD (reference sequence). This CDR3 contains 11 residues. V was cut by 9 bases and J by 3 bases, with 6 bases left in between. CDR3 region: CASADGNTIYF. The CDR3 nucleotides read TGCGCCAGTGCGGATGGAAACACCATATATTTT.

V gene TRBV2 combines with J gene TRBJ2-7; unclear D gene. The CDR3 runs to 13 residues. Trimming took 3 bases from V and 2 from J, leaving 8 bases between them. Germline V lookup: CDR1 SNHLY, CDR2 FYNNEI. The CDR3 protein is CASSDPGTYEQYF. The CDR3 DNA reads TGTGCCAGCAGTGATCCAGGTACCTACGAGCAGTACTTC.

J is TRBJ2-3 and V is TRBV14; D is perhaps TRBD1 (5 bases). The V end was cut by 2 bases, the J end by 1 base, with 13 bases between. This CDR3 is 16 amino acids long. The germline V gene has CDR1 SGHDN and CDR2 FVKESK. For the CDR3, the DNA is TGTGCCAGCAGCCAACTTAAAGGGGAAGGCACAGATACGCAGTATTTT. Translation: CASSQLKGEGTDTQYF.

The V call is TRBV5-4, the J call TRBJ2-1, with unresolved D. The CDR3 covers 12 residues. Germline CDR1 is SGHNT and CDR2 is YYREEE (reference sequence). Trimming removed 5 bases at V and 5 bases at J, with 8 bases between. The CDR3 nucleotides read TGTGCCAGCAGTTCCGCGGACAATGAGCAGTTCTTC. This codes for CASSSADNEQFF.

This clone occurred a few times. The genes are TRBV4-1 and TRBJ2-7; D possibly corresponds to TRBD2 (5 bases). The CDR3 loop spans 13 amino acids. Trimming stripped 1 base from V and 1 base from J, with 5 bases between. CDR1 is MGHRA and CDR2 is YSYEKL in the germline V gene. CDR3 DNA: TGCGCCAGCAGCCAAGGGAGGTCCTACGAGCAGTACTTC. As protein: CASSQGRSYEQYF.

The rearrangement uses TRBV19 and TRBJ1-6, with 7 bases lining up with TRBD1. This CDR3 spans 14 amino acids. V lost 7 bases and J lost 11; bases outside the gene matches: 11. The germline gives CDR1 LNHDA, CDR2 SQIVND (reference sequence). CDR3: CASTPQGPPPPLHF. The CDR3 DNA reads as TGTGCCAGTACCCCACAGGGGCCGCCTCCACCCCTCCACTTT.

In regard to this clone: The junction and the germline gene differ at one end; a read error may be behind it. This chain links TRBV30 with TRBJ1-4; D is unclear. The germline V gene has CDR1 GTSNPN and CDR2 SVGIG (reference sequence). CDR3 length equals 12 residues. The CDR3 coding sequence is TGTGCCCGGGGAGCAACTAATGAAAAACTGCTTTTT. It encodes CARGATNEKLLF.

This clone appeared a few times. The chain is built from TRBV19 and TRBJ1-2; 7 bases agree with TRBD1. CDR1 is LNHDA and CDR2 is SQIVND in the germline V gene (reference sequence). J lost 3 bases, V lost 4 bases, and 5 bases had no gene match. This CDR3 is 14 amino acids long. The CDR3 region is CASSSWTGYYGYTF. CDR3 nucleotide sequence: TGTGCCAGTAGTAGCTGGACAGGCTACTATGGCTACACCTTC.

As for this clone: With only one base between it and a far larger clone, this is likely a read error. The rearrangement uses TRBV7-9 and TRBJ2-7; 12 positions agree with TRBD2. The CDR3 totals 18 residues. Looked up from germline, CDR1 is SEHNR and CDR2 is FQNEAQ (reference sequence). CDR3 protein: CASRPWASGGVSSCEQYF. CDR3 bases: TGTGCCAGCAGGCCGTGGGCTAGCGGGGGGGTAAGCTCCTGCGAGCAGTACTTC.

The gene calls are TRBV6-4 and TRBJ2-3, with a weak D call TRBD1 (6 bases). The length of the CDR3 is 14 residues. Looked up from germline, CDR1 is MRHNA and CDR2 is SNTAGT. V shed 0 bases and J shed 6 bases, with 10 bases lying between them. CDR3 amino acids: CASSDSPGADTQYF. DNA for the CDR3: TGTGCCAGCAGTGACTCGCCAGGGGCGGATACGCAGTATTTT.

This chain connects TRBV28 to TRBJ2-1, with TRBD1 identical over 8 bases. The CDR3 has 14 amino acids. The V and J ends lost 6 bases and 5 bases, in that order; junction bases with no gene match: 6. Germline CDR1 reads MDHEN; CDR2 reads SYDVKM. The CDR3 DNA is TGTGCCAGCAGGGAACTGGACAGGGACAATGAGCAGTTCTTC. Translation: CASRELDRDNEQFF.

This clone was counted a few times. In DNA, the CDR3 is TGTGCCAGCAGTGACGCGACAGGGGGGACCGGGGAGCTGTTTTTT. It yields the protein CASSDATGGTGELFF. This sequence joins TRBV6-4 and TRBJ2-2; TRBD1 matches at 9 bases. Trimming took 2 bases from V and 5 from J; bases not matched to a gene: 3. CDR1 is MRHNA and CDR2 is SNTAGT in the germline V gene. This CDR3 is 15 amino acids long.

The chain carries TRBV10-3 and TRBJ2-6; TRBD2 matches 11 bases. Germline V CDR1 and CDR2: ENHRY, SYGVKD. V shed 1 base and J 0 bases; nucleotides not matched to a gene: 5. The CDR3 covers 19 residues. CDR3 DNA: TGTGCCATCAGTGAGTGGGGGGGGACTAGCGGCTCTGGGGCCAACGTCCTGACTTTC. Protein sequence: CAISEWGGTSGSGANVLTF.

The rearrangement joins TRBV20-1 to TRBJ1-1, with no clear D. The ends were cut back, 1 base at V and 7 bases at J, with 7 bases in the middle. The CDR3 runs to 11 residues. The germline gives CDR1 DFQATT, CDR2 SNEGSKA (reference sequence). CDR3 coding DNA: TGCAGTGCTAGAGCGGGAGGTGAAGCTTTCTTT. Amino acids: CSARAGGEAFF.

This clone is deemed medium-sized. V gene TRBV5-6 combines with J gene TRBJ1-2; tentative D call: TRBD1 (6 bases). The CDR3 is 14 amino acids. The germline CDR1 and CDR2 sequences are SGHDT and YYEEEE. V was trimmed by 0 bases and J by 4 bases, leaving 10 bases between them. In nucleotides, the CDR3 is TGTGCCAGCAGCTTGGGTACAGGGCTCTATGGCTACACCTTC. This gives the protein CASSLGTGLYGYTF.

This chain joins TRBV6-1 and TRBJ2-7; weak D call: TRBD2 (5 bases). The ends were cut back, 8 bases at V and 6 bases at J, with 20 bases in the middle. Germline V lookup: CDR1 MNHNS, CDR2 SASEGT. This CDR3 contains 14 residues. CDR3 nucleotide sequence: TGTGCCAGCTCCCCCGGGGTAGGGTCTCTCGAGCAGTACTTC. Amino acids: CASSPGVGSLEQYF.

V gene TRBV7-2 combines with J gene TRBJ2-1; D perhaps matches TRBD1 (6 bases). The length of the CDR3 is 18 residues. V lost 1 base, J lost 5 bases, and 21 bases lay in between. Germline V gives CDR1 SGHTA, CDR2 FQGNSA. This chain's CDR3 is CASSLVQGMGRIDNEQFF. The CDR3 DNA reads TGTGCCAGCAGCTTAGTACAGGGAATGGGGCGCATAGACAATGAGCAGTTCTTC.

V gene TRBV5-6 combines with J gene TRBJ1-5; possibly TRBD1 for D (6 bases). The CDR3 is 15 amino acids. V was clipped by 1 base and J by 5 bases, with 13 bases between them. Per the germline V gene, CDR1 is SGHDT and CDR2 is YYEEEE. CDR3 residues: CASSLMTGTHQPQHF. The CDR3 DNA follows: TGTGCCAGCAGCTTGATGACAGGAACCCATCAGCCCCAGCATTTT. Supplemented by reference TRBV5-6 and TRBJ1-5, the full variable domain reads DAGVTQSPTHLIKTRGQQVTLRCSPKSGHDTVSWYQQALGQGPQFIFQYYEEEERQRGNFPDRFSGHQFPNYSSELNVNALLLGDSALYLCASSLMTGTHQPQHFGDGTRLSIL.

The chain combines TRBV6-9 with TRBJ2-5, with 9 bases that match TRBD2. In germline, CDR1 is MNHGY, CDR2 SVAAGI. The CDR3 is 15 amino acids. Trimming took 2 bases from V and 5 from J; bases not matched to a gene: 6. CDR3 sequence: CASSYRAGGEETQYF. CDR3 in DNA: TGTGCCAGCAGTTATAGGGCGGGAGGGGAGGAGACCCAGTACTTC.

This chain uses TRBV7-8 with TRBJ2-7; 8 nucleotides align to TRBD2. CDR3 length: 15 amino acids. V dropped 2 bases and J dropped 4; count of bases not matched to a gene: 7. Germline assignment: CDR1 SGHVS and CDR2 FQNEAQ. CDR3 in DNA: TGTGCCAGCAGCTTATTCGGGCGGGGGGAATACGAGCAGTACTTC. As protein: CASSLFGRGEYEQYF.

The chain joins TRBV2 to TRBJ1-2; D call uncertain. The CDR3 is 11 amino acids. In germline, CDR1 is SNHLY, CDR2 FYNNEI. V was cut by 8 bases and J by 4 bases, with 8 bases left in between. The CDR3 here is CASVESYGYTF. The CDR3 DNA follows: TGTGCCAGCGTTGAGTCCTATGGCTACACCTTC.

J is TRBJ2-1 and V is TRBV28; 8 bases are shared with TRBD2. The V and J ends lost 6 bases and 4 bases, in that order; junction bases with no gene match: 8. The germline gives CDR1 MDHEN, CDR2 SYDVKM. This CDR3 contains 15 residues. The CDR3 region has the DNA TGTGCCAGCAGCCGGACTAGCATTTGGTACAATGAGCAGTTCTTC. This codes for CASSRTSIWYNEQFF.

This chain connects TRBV4-3 to TRBJ2-7, with TRBD2 matching 9 bases. Germline lookup yields CDR1 LGHNA and CDR2 YSLEER. With 0 bases clipped from V and 4 bases from J, the junction kept 10 bases outside the gene matches. This CDR3 region has 17 residues. The CDR3 protein is CASSQDSREGPIYEQYF. The DNA of the CDR3 is TGCGCCAGCAGCCAAGATTCGCGGGAGGGCCCAATATACGAGCAGTACTTC.

The chain uses TRBV2 and TRBJ2-1; 9 bases are a match to TRBD2. This CDR3 contains 16 residues. Germline CDR1 SNHLY, CDR2 FYNNEI. Trimming at V came to 5 bases and at J to 3 bases, leaving 8 bases not matched to a gene. The CDR3 here is CASSLFSGGRYNEQFF. CDR3 in DNA: TGTGCCAGCAGTTTATTTAGCGGGGGCCGCTACAATGAGCAGTTCTTC.